The 22 T cell receptor beta chains in this list originate from one sample, sequenced in a study of blood T cell repertoires in COVID-19. Some clones are missing from TCRdb's copy, which holds only in-frame ones; the method was immunoSEQ multiplex PCR. The sample holds 90,000 or so clones; roughly three quarters are singletons and the top ten take 24%. Sequences were obtained from peripheral blood. These receptors all stem from a human donor in a cohort sampled during active COVID-19.

This rearrangement joins TRBV18 to TRBJ2-1, with 10 bases fitting TRBD2. The V segment lost 2 bases and the J segment 9 bases; nucleotides outside the gene matches: 7. Germline-derived CDR1 and CDR2 are KGHSH and LQKENI. CDR3 length equals 15 residues. The chain's CDR3 is CASSPGTSEFPEQFF. DNA of the CDR3: TGTGCCAGCTCACCAGGGACTAGCGAGTTCCCTGAGCAGTTCTTC. The entire variable domain, with the rest obtained from reference TRBV18 and TRBJ2-1, is as follows: NAGVMQNPRHLVRRRGQEARLRCSPMKGHSHVYWYRQLPEEGLKFMVYLQKENIIDESGMPKERFSAEFPKEGPSILRIQQVVRGDSAAYFCASSPGTSEFPEQFFGPGTRLTVL.

This clone was seen a few times. The same CDR3 arises from other DNA sequences in this sample as well. J is TRBJ2-2 and V is TRBV9, with D tentatively TRBD1 (6 bases). The CDR3 runs to 15 residues. V lost 2 bases and J lost 1, with 9 bases in between. Germline CDR1 SGDLS, CDR2 YYNGEE. CDR3 sequence: CASSVGQMNTGELFF. The CDR3 nucleotides read TGTGCCAGCAGCGTTGGACAGATGAACACCGGGGAGCTGTTTTTT. Full variable domain (outside the CDR3, taken from reference TRBV9 and TRBJ2-2): DSGVTQTPKHLITATGQRVTLRCSPRSGDLSVYWYQQSLDQGLQFLIQYYNGEERAKGNILERFSAQQFPDLHSELNLSSLELGDSALYFCASSVGQMNTGELFFGEGSRLTVL.

This sequence joins TRBV19 and TRBJ2-1, with 9 bases lining up with TRBD2. Germline V gene lookup returns CDR1 LNHDA and CDR2 SQIVND (reference sequence). This CDR3 comprises 15 residues. V gave up 5 bases and J gave up 6 bases; unmatched junction bases: 8. The CDR3 here is CASSVVSGRFNEQFF. The CDR3, as DNA: TGTGCCAGTAGTGTAGTTAGCGGGAGATTCAATGAGCAGTTCTTC. Supplemented by reference TRBV19 and TRBJ2-1, the full variable domain reads DGGITQSPKYLFRKEGQNVTLSCEQNLNHDAMYWYRQDPGQGLRLIYYSQIVNDFQKGDIAEGYSVSREKKESFPLTVTSAQKNPTAFYLCASSVVSGRFNEQFFGPGTRLTVL.

The chain uses TRBV7-8 and TRBJ2-3, with TRBD2 identical over 8 bases. This CDR3 is 14 amino acids long. Unmatched junction bases numbered 5, after V lost 5 bases and J lost 4 bases. Per the germline V gene, CDR1 is SGHVS and CDR2 is FQNEAQ. DNA for the CDR3: TGTGCCAGCAGCCGAGCGGGAGAGTCAGATACGCAGTATTTT. This gives the protein CASSRAGESDTQYF.

The CDR3 is CASSSGTSGSGQETQYF. The CDR3 DNA sequence: TGTGCCAGCAGCTCCGGGACTAGCGGGAGTGGTCAAGAGACCCAGTACTTC. This chain links TRBV7-3 with TRBJ2-5; TRBD2 agrees at 14 bases. CDR1 is SGHTA, CDR2 FQGTGA, per germline. V shed 4 bases and J 2 bases; nucleotides not matched to a gene: 6. This CDR3 comprises 17 residues.

J is TRBJ2-5 and V is TRBV11-2, with TRBD2 matching 13 bases. Germline V gene data show CDR1 as SGHAT and CDR2 as FQNNGV. This CDR3 spans 16 amino acids. V shed 2 bases, J shed 4 bases, and the junction held 4 bases outside the gene matches. CDR3 in amino acids: CASSLWTSGRAETQYF. The CDR3 DNA sequence: TGTGCCAGCAGCTTATGGACTAGCGGGAGAGCAGAGACCCAGTACTTC. Combining the CDR3 with reference TRBV11-2 and TRBJ2-5 gives the whole variable domain EAGVAQSPRYKIIEKRQSVAFWCNPISGHATLYWYQQILGQGPKLLIQFQNNGVVDDSQLPKDRFSAERLKGVDSTLKIQPAKLEDSAVYLCASSLWTSGRAETQYFGPGTRLLVL.

J is TRBJ2-5 and V is TRBV5-1; no firm D call. Germline lookup yields CDR1 SGHRS and CDR2 YFSETQ. CDR3 length: 14 residues. The V gene lost 0 bases and the J gene lost 5 bases, with 11 bases spanning the gap. The CDR3 sequence is CASSLGGPPETQYF. Here the CDR3 DNA reads TGCGCCAGCAGCTTGGGTGGGCCTCCCGAGACCCAGTACTTC. Full variable domain (remainder filled in from reference TRBV5-1 and TRBJ2-5): KAGVTQTPRYLIKTRGQQVTLSCSPISGHRSVSWYQQTPGQGLQFLFEYFSETQRNKGNFPGRFSGRQFSNSRSEMNVSTLELGDSALYLCASSLGGPPETQYFGPGTRLLVL.

This sequence joins TRBV7-8 and TRBJ2-7; no reliable D call. The CDR3 extends over 15 amino acids. Germline values: CDR1 SGHVS, CDR2 FQNEAQ. V lost 8 bases to trimming and J lost 2 bases, with 19 bases between them. CDR3 sequence reads: CASGKQTLKTYEQYF. CDR3 sequence (DNA): TGTGCCAGCGGAAAACAGACCCTAAAAACCTACGAGCAGTACTTC.

This clone was found once. The CDR3 DNA follows: TGTGCCACCAGCAGAGGCGACACCTCCTACGAGCAGTACTTC. This gives the protein CATSRGDTSYEQYF. The chain links TRBV15 to TRBJ2-7; no reliable D call. Trimming cost V 1 base and J 0 bases, with 7 bases left between them. The CDR3 has 14 residues. Germline loops: CDR1 LNHNV, CDR2 YYDKDF (reference sequence).

This clone was recorded once. The chain carries TRBV7-9 and TRBJ2-7; 9 bases line up with TRBD2. The CDR3 loop spans 15 amino acids. The germline gives CDR1 SEHNR, CDR2 FQNEAQ (reference sequence). V lost 5 bases to trimming and J lost 4 bases; unmatched junction nucleotides: 9. As DNA, the CDR3 is TGTGCCAGCAGCCCTCGGGCGGGAGGGTTATACGAGCAGTACTTC. This encodes CASSPRAGGLYEQYF. The full variable domain, completed using reference TRBV7-9 and TRBJ2-7, is DTGVSQNPRHKITKRGQNVTFRCDPISEHNRLYWYRQTLGQGPEFLTYFQNEAQLEKSRLLSDRFSAERPKGSFSTLEIQRTEQGDSAMYLCASSPRAGGLYEQYFGPGTRLTVT.

Points on this clone: A junction end diverges from the germline sequence, so it may reflect a read error. The genes are TRBV7-7 and TRBJ2-1; no reliable D call. Germline V gene data show CDR1 as SSHAT and CDR2 as FNYEAQ (reference sequence). The CDR3 extends over 15 amino acids. CDR3 nucleotides: TGTGCTAGCAGCTTAGTTTATGAGCCCTACAATGAGCAGTTCTTC. This translates into CASSLVYEPYNEQFF.

Notes on this clone: Sequence at one end of the junction differs from germline and may be a read error. V is TRBV14 and J is TRBJ2-1; 10 bases match TRBD2. The CDR3 is made up of 14 amino acids. CDR1 and CDR2 from the germline V gene are SGHDN and FVKESK. CDR3 protein: CASSHPALAGEGVF. In DNA form, the CDR3 reads TGTGCCAGCAGCCACCCCGCCCTAGCGGGAGAGGGGGTCTTC.

The sample holds one count of this clone. V usage is TRBV18 and J usage is TRBJ2-7; D ambiguous. The V gene lost 1 base and the J gene lost 2 bases, with 15 bases spanning the gap. Germline CDR1 and CDR2: KGHSH and LQKENI. This CDR3 has 16 amino acids. The CDR3 nucleotides are TGTGCCAGCTCACCACTCCGCCAGAGCGAGACCTACGAGCAGTACTTC. Protein: CASSPLRQSETYEQYF.

The CDR3, as DNA: TGCGCCAGCAGGCAGGGACTAGCGGGCTTCTACGAGCAGTACTTC. Amino acids: CASRQGLAGFYEQYF. The rearrangement uses TRBV10-1 and TRBJ2-7, with TRBD2 identical over 12 bases. Per the germline V gene, CDR1 is WNHNN and CDR2 is SYGVQD (reference sequence). V was clipped by 6 bases and J by 3 bases; unmatched bases: 6. This CDR3 is built from 15 residues.

This clone appeared once. The rearrangement links TRBV4-1 to TRBJ2-7; D possibly corresponds to TRBD1 (5 bases). The ends were cut back, 1 base at V and 1 base at J, with 14 bases in the middle. Germline V lookup: CDR1 MGHRA, CDR2 YSYEKL. This CDR3 comprises 16 residues. CDR3 sequence: CASSQGPGIPSYEQYF. The CDR3 DNA reads as TGCGCCAGCAGCCAAGGGCCAGGGATCCCTTCCTACGAGCAGTACTTC.

The J gene is TRBJ2-5, the V gene TRBV24-1; 13 bases align to TRBD2. CDR1 is KGHDR and CDR2 is SFDVKD in the germline V gene. The CDR3 length is 16 residues. Germline trimming cut 4 bases from V and 5 bases from J; bases unmatched to any gene: 6. The CDR3 region has the DNA TGTGCCACCAGTGACCGGACTAGCGGGAGTTTGGAGACCCAGTACTTC. It codes for CATSDRTSGSLETQYF.

The CDR3 DNA follows: TGTGCCAGCACTAGTTCGATCAATGAGCAGTTCTTC. This codes for CASTSSINEQFF. This chain connects TRBV28 to TRBJ2-1; no clear D gene. In germline, CDR1 is MDHEN, CDR2 SYDVKM. This CDR3 contains 12 residues. With 7 bases removed from V and 6 bases from J, the gap between germline ends came to 10 bases.

The V and J genes are TRBV14 and TRBJ1-5; D not certain. This CDR3 has 14 amino acids. V was cut by 0 bases and J by 10 bases, with 13 bases left in between. CDR1 and CDR2 from the germline V gene are SGHDN and FVKESK. CDR3 sequence (DNA): TGTGCCAGCAGCCAAGATTCGTCCGGCGGACCCCAGCATTTT. Amino acid sequence: CASSQDSSGGPQHF.

This clone was detected once. V gene TRBV19 combines with J gene TRBJ1-2; D gene unclear. V was pared by 0 bases and J by 1 base, with 9 bases between. The CDR3 has 15 residues. Germline V lookup: CDR1 LNHDA, CDR2 SQIVND (reference sequence). The CDR3 DNA reads as TGTGCCAGTAGTATAGAACAGCCATTTAACTATGGCTACACCTTC. It encodes CASSIEQPFNYGYTF.

V and J are TRBV28 and TRBJ1-4, with 9 bases lining up with TRBD1. J gave up 10 bases and V 11 bases, and 8 bases lay outside the gene matches. Germline CDR1 reads MDHEN; CDR2 reads SYDVKM. The CDR3 consists of 12 residues. CDR3 protein: CACKQGAGKLFF. In DNA, the CDR3 is TGTGCCTGCAAACAGGGGGCGGGAAAACTGTTTTTT.

The chain couples TRBV25-1 to TRBJ1-2; a possible D gene is TRBD1 (5 bases). This CDR3 region has 13 residues. The V and J ends lost 6 bases and 3 bases respectively, with 11 bases between them. Germline CDR1 is MGHDK and CDR2 is SYGVNS. The CDR3 loop reads CASSPAGDYGYTF. DNA for the CDR3: TGTGCCAGCAGCCCGGCGGGGGACTATGGCTACACCTTC.

The gene calls are TRBV18 and TRBJ2-6, with D maybe TRBD2 (6 bases). The CDR3 loop spans 16 amino acids. CDR1 and CDR2 from the germline V gene are KGHSH and LQKENI. With 3 bases removed from V and 0 bases from J, the gap between germline ends came to 9 bases. CDR3 loop: CASSPRRASGANVLTF. The CDR3, as DNA: TGTGCCAGCTCACCTAGGAGGGCCTCTGGGGCCAACGTCCTGACTTTC.